This T cell receptor (beta chain) originates from a study of chemoradiotherapy in HPV16-positive cancers. Repeated repertoire sampling spanned the course of chemoradiotherapy. This clone was observed once. Its cognate antigen is unknown. Regarding the study as a whole: During treatment, candidate HPV-specific clones and E7-related motifs expanded in tumor. Functional assays defining HPV-specific T cells used only a couple of HPV16-positive patients. HPV-responsive T-cell expansion during chemoradiotherapy was linked to improved recurrence-free survival in HPV16-positive patients.

Sequenced by immunoSEQ multiplex PCR; TCRdb stores in-frame clones only, minus some. The sample holds about 5,100 clones, 90% to 95% seen once. CDR1 is SGHTA and CDR2 is FQGTGA in the germline V gene. This CDR3 is 13 amino acids long. Trimming cost V 4 bases and J 10 bases; bases outside gene matches: 2. The source of this sequence is a human donor with HPV-associated anogenital cancer. Sample collection was performed from a patient who underwent chemoradiotherapy. The rearrangement uses TRBV7-3 and TRBJ2-1; TRBD1 aligns across 12 bases. The CDR3 DNA reads TGTGCCAGCAGCTCAGGGACAGGGGGCGAGCAGTTCTTC. Protein product: CASSSGTGGEQFF.